Shown below are 18 T cell receptor beta chains from a single sample sequenced in a study of naive and memory T cell subsets. Amplification of ligated cDNA took four PCR rounds with SP2 and nested alpha and beta constant primers. TCRdb re-analysed the 5' RACE reads in MiXCR, keeping a single row per CDR3 protein. The repertoire consists of tens of thousands of distinct CDR3 sequences, with approximately 16% occurring once and the leading ten covering approximately 2.5%. TCR cDNA received a 3' ligated oligonucleotide that carried a UMI. The source is a female donor in good health.

The table lists this clonotype with many counts. The rearrangement joins TRBV11-2 to TRBJ2-3; the D gene is possibly TRBD2 (6 bases). The germline V gene has CDR1 SGHAT and CDR2 FQNNGV. The CDR3 contains 15 residues. V was pared by 6 bases and J by 4 bases, with 17 bases between. The CDR3 sequence: CASRRPGLKADTQYF. The CDR3, as DNA: TGTGCCAGCAGGAGACCGGGACTTAAGGCAGATACGCAGTATTTT.

This clonotype is classed as medium-sized. The chain links TRBV7-8 to TRBJ2-2; D gene unclear. CDR3 length: 14 amino acids. Germline CDR1 and CDR2: SGHVS and FQNEAQ. Deletions cut 2 bases from V and 6 bases from J, with 10 bases between. DNA for the CDR3: TGTGCCAGCAGCTTAAGGCAGGTCCCCGGGGAGCTGTTTTTT. Its protein product is CASSLRQVPGELFF. The complete variable domain, with remaining parts taken from reference TRBV7-8 and TRBJ2-2, reads GAGVSQSPRYKVAKRGQDVALRCDPISGHVSLFWYQQALGQGPEFLTYFQNEAQLDKSGLPSDRFFAERPEGSVSTLKIQRTQQEDSAVYLCASSLRQVPGELFFGEGSRLTVL.

The gene calls are TRBV7-9 and TRBJ1-1; a weak D match, TRBD1 (6 bases). V was clipped by 4 bases and J by 13 bases, with 16 bases between them. The CDR3 spans 12 residues. From germline, CDR1 is SEHNR and CDR2 FQNEAQ (reference sequence). CDR3 protein: CASSSRTGQVFF. The CDR3 DNA follows: TGTGCCAGCAGCTCCAGGACGGGACAAGTTTTCTTT.

This chain connects TRBV12-3 or TRBV12-4 to TRBJ1-1, with unresolved D. Trimming took off 1 base at V and 2 bases at J, with 5 bases between the two ends. This CDR3 comprises 13 residues. For the CDR3, the DNA is TGTGCCAGCAGTTTAGGGATTAACACTGAAGCTTTCTTT. This codes for CASSLGINTEAFF.

This clonotype was counted only a few times. This chain uses TRBV6-1 with TRBJ2-7, with TRBD2 identical over 7 bases. V gave up 8 bases and J gave up 2 bases; unmatched junction bases: 6. The CDR3 is 13 residues long. The germline gives CDR1 MNHNS, CDR2 SASEGT. The CDR3 protein is CASAWEGTYEQYF. CDR3 nucleotides: TGTGCCAGCGCGTGGGAGGGGACCTACGAGCAGTACTTC.

This clonotype was counted ten times or more. The J gene is TRBJ1-2, the V gene TRBV29-1; 7 bases map to TRBD1. The germline V gene encodes CDR1 SQVTM and CDR2 ANQGSEA. J lost 0 bases, V lost 6 bases, and 4 bases had no gene match. The CDR3 runs to 13 residues. The CDR3 region has the DNA TGCAGCGTGGGCGGGACAGCTAACTATGGCTACACCTTC. It yields the protein CSVGGTANYGYTF.

The table lists this clonotype with a few counts. This sequence joins TRBV11-2 and TRBJ2-7, with D possibly matching TRBD1 (5 bases). Germline values: CDR1 SGHAT, CDR2 FQNNGV. The CDR3 extends over 11 amino acids. The V gene lost 3 bases and the J gene lost 6 bases, with 6 bases spanning the gap. CDR3 region: CASSLGPEQYF. DNA of the CDR3: TGTGCCAGCAGCTTGGGGCCCGAGCAGTACTTC.

A remark on this clonotype: A much larger clonotype is one base distant, so this may be a read error. The J gene is TRBJ1-5, the V gene TRBV20-1; D is uncertain. Germline values: CDR1 DFQATT, CDR2 SNEGSKA (reference sequence). CDR3 length: 15 amino acids. The V and J ends lost 4 bases and 2 bases respectively, with 15 bases between them. For the CDR3, the DNA is TGCAGTGCTAAGGGTCCCTGGGGATGCAATCAGCCCCAGCATTTT. Translated: CSAKGPWGCNQPQHF.

This clonotype came up many times. The genes are TRBV27 and TRBJ1-2; 7 bases agree with TRBD1. Germline V lookup: CDR1 MNHEY, CDR2 SMNVEV (reference sequence). The V and J ends lost 1 base and 0 bases, in that order; junction bases with no gene match: 5. CDR3 length equals 16 residues. CDR3 region: CASSLYGDSANYGYTF. The CDR3 bases are TGTGCCAGCAGTTTATACGGGGACAGCGCTAACTATGGCTACACCTTC.

The chain employs TRBV9 and TRBJ2-7; D gene ambiguous. In germline, CDR1 is SGDLS, CDR2 YYNGEE. With 0 bases removed from V and 4 bases from J, the gap between germline ends came to 14 bases. The CDR3 spans 15 residues. The CDR3 loop is CASSVVPEKDYEQYF. CDR3 bases: TGTGCCAGCAGCGTAGTTCCTGAAAAGGATTACGAGCAGTACTTC.

This clonotype turned up a few times. This chain links TRBV9 with TRBJ1-5; D possibly corresponds to TRBD1 (5 bases). The CDR3 contains 16 residues. The V end was cut by 4 bases, the J end by 1 base, with 15 bases between. Looked up from germline, CDR1 is SGDLS and CDR2 is YYNGEE. Here the CDR3 DNA reads TGTGCCAGCAGCAGGACGGCTGGGGGGAGCAATCAGCCCCAGCATTTT. It specifies CASSRTAGGSNQPQHF.

This chain uses TRBV7-4 with TRBJ2-7; D is unresolved. The CDR3 spans 19 residues. The germline gives CDR1 SGHVT, CDR2 SQSDAQ. Trimming stripped 0 bases from V and 2 bases from J, with 23 bases between. The CDR3 nucleotides are TGTGCCAGCAGCTTAGCGCTTATTCACGTGGAGTACAACCCCTACGAGCAGTACTTC. Amino acids: CASSLALIHVEYNPYEQYF.

This clonotype has ten or more counts. The chain carries TRBV20-1 and TRBJ2-3; TRBD2 aligns across 7 bases. The CDR3 runs 15 residues. V was pared by 4 bases and J by 2 bases, with 9 bases of the junction left unmatched. Germline V gene lookup returns CDR1 DFQATT and CDR2 SNEGSKA (reference sequence). The CDR3 DNA sequence: TGCAGTGCTACCCCCCTAGCGGCGCCCACAGATACGCAGTATTTT. This sequence encodes CSATPLAAPTDTQYF.

This clonotype came up many times. The genes are TRBV6-2 or TRBV6-3 and TRBJ1-2; D gene uncertain. Germline V gene data show CDR1 as MNHEY and CDR2 as SVGEGT. The CDR3 spans 13 residues. Trimming cost V 6 bases and J 4 bases, with 12 bases left between them. CDR3 residues: CASSPDIVYGYTF. The CDR3 DNA sequence: TGTGCCAGCAGCCCTGACATAGTCTATGGCTACACCTTC.

This clonotype is labeled as medium-sized (0.01 to 0.1%). The J gene is TRBJ2-7, the V gene TRBV29-1, with D possibly being TRBD1 (6 bases). In germline, CDR1 is SQVTM, CDR2 ANQGSEA. The CDR3 spans 14 residues. Deletions cut 6 bases from V and 0 bases from J, with 15 bases between. CDR3: CSVVQGPSSYEQYF. In nucleotides, the CDR3 is TGCAGCGTCGTTCAGGGGCCGAGCTCCTACGAGCAGTACTTC.

This clonotype has just a few counts. CDR3 DNA sequence: TGTGCCAGCAGCGAGAAGGGCCCTAGGAGCGGGGGAATGGATACGCAGTATTTT. Translation gives CASSEKGPRSGGMDTQYF. The genes are TRBV7-2 and TRBJ2-3, with 8 bases that match TRBD2. CDR1 and CDR2 (germline): SGHTA, FQGNSA. V lost 5 bases, J lost 6 bases, and 19 bases stayed unmatched. This CDR3 has 18 amino acids.

This clonotype was recorded many times. The J gene is TRBJ1-1, the V gene TRBV6-5; unclear D gene. This CDR3 spans 12 amino acids. Germline CDR1 is MNHEY and CDR2 is SVGAGI. Deletions cut 10 bases from V and 4 bases from J, with 13 bases between. CDR3 nucleotides: TGTGCCACCAGACCGACCCTCACTGAAGCTTTCTTT. Translating it yields CATRPTLTEAFF.

This clonotype was seen many times. The chain uses TRBV5-1 and TRBJ2-1, with a tentative D call TRBD2 (5 bases). Germline CDR1 and CDR2: SGHRS and YFSETQ. There are 14 residues in the CDR3. Trimming removed 0 bases at V and 9 bases at J, with 13 bases between. The CDR3 DNA sequence: TGCGCCAGCAGCTTGGAAGCCCACGCGGGTGAGCAGTTCTTC. It encodes CASSLEAHAGEQFF.